Sequencing of this T cell receptor beta chain was carried out in a study of a mutant IDH1 vaccine in newly diagnosed glioma. About the research overall: Treated patients had a mean age of roughly 39 years and a 62.5% male, approximately 38% female split.

Time point reported: baseline, week 1 (first vaccination visit). The sample's treatment: pre-vaccination baseline after standard-of-care therapy. New IDH1-mutant, ATRX-lost WHO grade 3 or 4 astrocytomas occurred in donors. Measured with immunoSEQ multiplex PCR; TCRdb has only the in-frame clones, and not every one. The table lists around 24,000 clones, about nine tenths of them singletons. This CDR3 is 14 amino acids long. The germline V gene encodes CDR1 SGDLS and CDR2 YYNGEE. The ends were cut back, 2 bases at V and 7 bases at J, with 10 bases in the middle. The chain links TRBV9 to TRBJ1-6; a possible D gene is TRBD1 (5 bases). Sequenced material: PBMCs, taken from a glioma patient treated with radiotherapy, temozolomide or both. This TCR came from a man aged 25 to 45 with glioma. The chain's CDR3 is CASSVGRVNSPLHF. In DNA form, the CDR3 reads TGTGCCAGCAGCGTTGGCAGGGTGAATTCACCCCTCCACTTT.